This TCR beta chain was obtained from a study of T cells in localized non-small cell lung cancer (dated by TCRdb to the early 2020s). Study-wide context: Comparing tumors with uninvolved tumor-adjacent lungs, the study looked at the T cell repertoires of about 240 patients with early-stage NSCLC. The cohort was made up of around 220 treatment-naive NSCLC patients whose localized lung tumors had been resected. Of the NSCLC patients, fewer than 150 were male and approximately 110 were female, and the mean age was approximately 66 years.

At diagnosis, tumor, uninvolved tumor-adjacent lung and peripheral blood were collected and then preserved as a mix of FFPE and fresh-frozen material. Blood samples were analyzed as peripheral blood mononuclear cells for TCR repertoire profiling. In the case of this clone: Its antigen remains undetermined. Within one base of it there is no much larger clone, and no base qualities were kept.

V is clipped by 0 bases and J by 3 bases, and the sequence between their germline boundaries is 7 bases long. From a lookup of the germline V gene (reference sequence), CDR1 and CDR2 are LNHNV and YYDKDF. The CDR3 runs 14 residues from the cysteine to the phenylalanine. The CDR3 DNA has 42 bases and is translated from base 1. TCR beta CDR3 regions were sequenced from DNA using the immunoSEQ Assay. Turning to the authors' computational methods: T cell density was computed as TCR beta template counts normalized to usable DNA estimated by amplifying housekeeping genes. Richness was estimated with the preseqR package, extrapolating to 400,000 templates for PBMC samples and 120,000 templates for tissue samples. Clonality was taken to be one minus Pielou's evenness. Tissue-enriched TCRs were identified through differential abundance testing performed on productive amino-acid clonotypes, with a minimum total count of 5 and an alpha of 0.1. The Jaccard Index and the Morisita Overlap Index were used to measure how much the repertoires overlapped between compartments. GLIPH grouped TCR beta CDR3s together with public tetramer-defined viral CDR3s, and a viral motif had to include at least three viral sequences and also show V-gene enrichment. TCRdb carries this immuneACCESS record with in-frame sequences only. Its versions omit some clonotypes, under half of them owing to an unresolved V gene in the studies checked, with the rest unexplained. V, J and clone size are those of that table, while D and trimming were read from the DNA. The sample table contains roughly 27,000 clones; only one count was recorded for about 90% of them. In total, the top ten clones hold 4% to 5% of the sample.

Overall results and qualifications from the work: Because the study design was exploratory, TCR variables were selected using unadjusted p-values without false-discovery rate correction. Of the top 100 tumor clones, a median of 57 were detected in paired uninvolved adjacent lung; under 35 were also among that lung's top 100. Because multi-region tumor sequencing was not done, intratumor heterogeneity could not be ruled out. Longer overall survival was associated with higher blood T cell density, whereas shorter survival was associated with higher adjacent-lung clonality. Uninvolved tumor-adjacent lung showed the highest T cell clonality, higher than tumor, which suggests more focused antigenic responses in the adjacent lung.

The sequence was obtained from a woman aged 40 to 75 with stage III lung adenocarcinoma. Here the sequenced sample was peripheral blood mononuclear cells, taken before any cancer treatment. Recombination joined TRBV15 with TRBJ2-3; the D gene identity is not certain. The nucleotide sequence is TGTGCCACCAGCAGAGATGACCCTACAGATACGCAGTATTTT. Its protein product is CATSRDDPTDTQYF.